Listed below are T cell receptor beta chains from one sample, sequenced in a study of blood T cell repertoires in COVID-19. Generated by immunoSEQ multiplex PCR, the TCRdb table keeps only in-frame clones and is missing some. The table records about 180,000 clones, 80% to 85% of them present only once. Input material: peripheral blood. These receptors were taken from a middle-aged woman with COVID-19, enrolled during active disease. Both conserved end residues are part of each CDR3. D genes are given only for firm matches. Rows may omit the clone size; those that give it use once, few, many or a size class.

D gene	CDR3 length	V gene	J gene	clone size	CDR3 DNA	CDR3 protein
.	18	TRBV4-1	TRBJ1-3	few	TGCGCCAGCAGCCAAGGAGGGCGGGGACGCCAGGGTGGAAACACCATATATTTT	CASSQGGRGRQGGNTIYF
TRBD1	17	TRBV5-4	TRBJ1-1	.	TGTGCCAGCAGCTTGGGGGGGACAGGGCCCCCGAACACTGAAGCTTTCTTT	CASSLGGTGPPNTEAFF
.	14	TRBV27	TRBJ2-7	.	TGTGCCAGCAGTTTCACTTCTAGCTCCTACGAGCAGTACTTC	CASSFTSSSYEQYF
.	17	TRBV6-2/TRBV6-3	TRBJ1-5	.	TGTGCCAGCAGTATCCTGGGAGGGCCCCTTAGCAATCAGCCCCAGCATTTT	CASSILGGPLSNQPQHF
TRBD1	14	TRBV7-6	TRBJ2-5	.	TGTGCCAGCAGCCCCCGGACAGGGGGGGAGACCCAGTACTTC	CASSPRTGGETQYF
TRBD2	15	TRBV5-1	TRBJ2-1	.	TGCGCCAGCAGCTTTAGCGGGGGCACCTACAATGAGCAGTTCTTC	CASSFSGGTYNEQFF
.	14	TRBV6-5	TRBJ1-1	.	TGTGCCAGCAGTTACTCTCGGGATGACACTGAAGCTTTCTTT	CASSYSRDDTEAFF
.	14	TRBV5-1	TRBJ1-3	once	TGCGCCAGCAGCGTTACAGAGCCTGGGAACACCATATATTTT	CASSVTEPGNTIYF
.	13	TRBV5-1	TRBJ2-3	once	TGCGCCAGCAGCTTGGGCGGGACAGATACGCAGTATTTT	CASSLGGTDTQYF
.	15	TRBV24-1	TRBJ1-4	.	TGTGCCACCAGTGATTCGGACTCGGGGGTGGAAAAACTGTTTTTT	CATSDSDSGVEKLFF
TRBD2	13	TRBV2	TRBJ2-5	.	TGTGCCAGCATCTCTAGCGGTAAAGAGACCCAGTACTTC	CASISSGKETQYF
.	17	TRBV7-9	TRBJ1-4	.	TGTGCCAGCAGCTCCAGACAGCTTACCCGGTTCCATGAAAAACTGTTTTTT	CASSSRQLTRFHEKLFF
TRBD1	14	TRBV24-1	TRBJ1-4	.	TGTGCCGCGTCAGGCCCAGGGGGGAATGAAAAACTGTTTTTT	CAASGPGGNEKLFF
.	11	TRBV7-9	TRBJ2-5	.	TGTGCCAGTGACCCAGCGGGGACCCAGTACTTC	CASDPAGTQYF
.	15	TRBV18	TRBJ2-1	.	TGTGCCAGCTCACCTCTAGGACTGGGTACCAATGAGCAGTTCTTC	CASSPLGLGTNEQFF
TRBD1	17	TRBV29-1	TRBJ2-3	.	TGCAGCGTTGAAGAAGAGGTGGGGACAGGTCGCACAGATACGCAGTATTTT	CSVEEEVGTGRTDTQYF
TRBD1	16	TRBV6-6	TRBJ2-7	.	TGTGCCAGCAGTTACGAAACGGGACAGGGGGCGCGGGAGCAGTACTTC	CASSYETGQGAREQYF
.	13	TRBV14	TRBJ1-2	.	TGTGCCAGCAGCCAAGATATGGAGGGTGGCTACACCTTC	CASSQDMEGGYTF
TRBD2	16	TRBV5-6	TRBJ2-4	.	TGTGCCAGCAGCCCGGGGACTAGCGGGAGCCAAAACATTCAGTACTTC	CASSPGTSGSQNIQYF
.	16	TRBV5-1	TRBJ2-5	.	TGCGCCAGCAGCTCGGGGTGGGGGGACCTCGAGGAGACCCAGTACTTC	CASSSGWGDLEETQYF
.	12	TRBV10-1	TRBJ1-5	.	TGCGCCAGCAGTCGGTTCAATCAGCCCCAGCATTTT	CASSRFNQPQHF
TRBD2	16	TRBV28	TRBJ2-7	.	TGTGCCAGCAGTTTATACCCGACTAGCGGGAGTGGTGAGCAGTACTTC	CASSLYPTSGSGEQYF
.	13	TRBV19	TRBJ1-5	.	TGTGCCAGTAGTATAAGCGGGAACCAGCCCCAGCATTTT	CASSISGNQPQHF
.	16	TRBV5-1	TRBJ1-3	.	TGCGCCAGCAGCTTGGCGGGACTCTACTCTGGAAACACCATATATTTT	CASSLAGLYSGNTIYF
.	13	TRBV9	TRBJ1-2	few	TGTGCCAGCAGTGAAGGAGGCCCGGTTGGCTACACCTTC	CASSEGGPVGYTF
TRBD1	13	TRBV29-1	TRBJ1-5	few	TGCAGCGTTCAGGGGGCGAGCAATCAGCCCCAGCATTTT	CSVQGASNQPQHF
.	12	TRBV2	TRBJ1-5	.	TGTGCCAGCAAGGCGGCCCTTCAGCCCCAGCATTTT	CASKAALQPQHF
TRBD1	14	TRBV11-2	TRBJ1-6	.	TGTGCCAGCAGCTGGGACAGGAATAATTCACCCCTCCACTTT	CASSWDRNNSPLHF
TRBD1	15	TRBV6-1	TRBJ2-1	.	TGTGCCAGCAGTGAAAGGGGGACAGGGTTCAATGAGCAGTTCTTC	CASSERGTGFNEQFF
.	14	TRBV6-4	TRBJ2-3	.	TGTGCCAGCAGTGTTGGGAGCGGAGCAGATACGCAGTATTTT	CASSVGSGADTQYF
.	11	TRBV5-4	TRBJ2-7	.	TGTGCCAGCAGCTCCGGAGGGGAGCAGTACTTC	CASSSGGEQYF
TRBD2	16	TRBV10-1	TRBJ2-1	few	TGCGCCAGCAGCCTAAGTGGCGGGAGGGCCGGTGGTGAGCAGTTCTTC	CASSLSGGRAGGEQFF
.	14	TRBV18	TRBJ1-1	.	TGTGCCAGCTCACCAGTGGGGGGAGGGACTGAAGCTTTCTTT	CASSPVGGGTEAFF
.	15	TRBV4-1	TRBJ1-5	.	TGCGCCAGCAGCCAAGAGTCTGGTCGGAATCAGCCCCAGCATTTT	CASSQESGRNQPQHF
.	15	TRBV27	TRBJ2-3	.	TGTGCCAGCAGTTTAGGCAGGGCCCCCACAGATACGCAGTATTTT	CASSLGRAPTDTQYF
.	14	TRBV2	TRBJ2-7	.	TGTGCCAGCAGCGACAGTATAGACTTCTACGAGCAGTACTTC	CASSDSIDFYEQYF
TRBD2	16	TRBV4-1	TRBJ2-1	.	TGCGCCAGCAGCCAAGATCAGGGGACTAGATGGGATGAGCAGTTCTTC	CASSQDQGTRWDEQFF
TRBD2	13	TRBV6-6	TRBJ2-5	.	TGTGCCAGCGGAGCTAGCGGTAGGGAGACCCAGTACTTC	CASGASGRETQYF